A single sample is the source of the 10 T cell receptor beta chains below, sequenced in a study of T cell repertoires in cytomegalovirus infection. One entry per CDR3 protein results from TCRdb running MiXCR on the reads. The sample contains hundreds of thousands of distinct CDR3 sequences, less than 25% of which appear only once. Sequenced: CD8+ T cells from PBMCs. All receptors derive from a human donor in good health (CMV status not recorded). Some clones in this sample may be carry-over from other donors' samples.

The chain combines TRBV7-3 with TRBJ1-1; 8 positions match TRBD1. V shed 2 bases and J 3 bases; nucleotides not matched to a gene: 8. The CDR3 contains 16 residues. Germline V lookup: CDR1 SGHTA, CDR2 FQGTGA. CDR3 DNA: TGTGCCAGCAGCTTAGACGGGGACAGGCCGGACACTGAAGCTTTCTTT. It codes for CASSLDGDRPDTEAFF.

A few counts support this clonotype. This chain links TRBV2 with TRBJ2-5; D perhaps matches TRBD2 (6 bases). Trimming took 0 bases from V and 2 from J, leaving 16 bases between them. The CDR3 has 17 residues. Germline V gene sequence: CDR1 SNHLY, CDR2 FYNNEI. CDR3 in amino acids: CASSEATTSASQETQYF. The CDR3 DNA is TGTGCCAGCAGTGAAGCGACGACTAGTGCCTCTCAAGAGACCCAGTACTTC. The complete variable domain, with remaining parts taken from reference TRBV2 and TRBJ2-5, reads EPEVTQTPSHQVTQMGQEVILRCVPISNHLYFYWYRQILGQKVEFLVSFYNNEISEKSEIFDDQFSVERPDGSNFTLKIRSTKLEDSAMYFCASSEATTSASQETQYFGPGTRLLVL.

This clonotype was observed a handful of times. V and J are TRBV5-5 and TRBJ1-6; D gene ambiguous. The CDR3 is 13 residues long. The germline gives CDR1 SGHKS, CDR2 YYEKEE (reference sequence). The germline V and J ends were trimmed by 2 bases and 9 bases, with 9 bases remaining between them. This chain's CDR3 is CASSFQSTSPLHF. The CDR3 DNA reads TGTGCCAGCAGCTTCCAGAGTACTTCACCCCTCCACTTT. The full variable domain, in which reference TRBV5-5 and TRBJ1-6 provide the parts outside the CDR3, is DAGVTQSPTHLIKTRGQQVTLRCSPISGHKSVSWYQQVLGQGPQFIFQYYEKEERGRGNFPDRFSARQFPNYSSELNVNALLLGDSALYLCASSFQSTSPLHFGNGTRLTVT.

The gene calls are TRBV19 and TRBJ2-4; TRBD2 matches 13 bases. The CDR3 is 19 residues long. The trim removed 5 bases at V and 6 bases at J, leaving 16 bases unmatched. Germline V gene lookup returns CDR1 LNHDA and CDR2 SQIVND (reference sequence). CDR3 coding DNA: TGTGCCAGTAGTCCTCGGACTAGCGGGGGAAGAGAAACGAGAAACATTCAGTACTTC. Encoded protein: CASSPRTSGGRETRNIQYF. Filled out from reference TRBV19 and TRBJ2-4, the complete variable domain reads DGGITQSPKYLFRKEGQNVTLSCEQNLNHDAMYWYRQDPGQGLRLIYYSQIVNDFQKGDIAEGYSVSREKKESFPLTVTSAQKNPTAFYLCASSPRTSGGRETRNIQYFGAGTRLSVL.

This clonotype was seen a handful of times. This sequence joins TRBV3-1 and TRBJ2-4, with TRBD1 as a possible D gene (6 bases). Germline V gene sequence: CDR1 LGHDT, CDR2 YNNKEL (reference sequence). The V end lost 5 bases, the J end lost 5 bases, and 13 bases lay between the germline ends. CDR3 size: 14 residues. CDR3 residues: CASSYRDTENIQYF. The CDR3 bases are TGTGCCAGCAGCTACCGGGACACAGAAAACATTCAGTACTTC. The full variable domain, its missing parts supplied by reference TRBV3-1 and TRBJ2-4, is DTAVSQTPKYLVTQMGNDKSIKCEQNLGHDTMYWYKQDSKKFLKIMFSYNNKELIINETVPNRFSPKSPDKAHLNLHINSLELGDSAVYFCASSYRDTENIQYFGAGTRLSVL.

The CDR3 nucleotides read TGCAGTGTCATCTCCTCCGGGTTCGGAAGGAACACCATATATTTT. Its protein is CSVISSGFGRNTIYF. The chain carries TRBV20-1 and TRBJ1-3; no firm D call. Germline V gene sequence: CDR1 DFQATT, CDR2 SNEGSKA (reference sequence). Trimming pared 7 bases from V and 7 bases from J, leaving 23 bases between. The CDR3 totals 15 residues.

This clonotype was counted ten times or more. The chain links TRBV5-6 to TRBJ2-1; 12 positions match TRBD1. CDR1 is SGHDT and CDR2 is YYEEEE in the germline V gene. With 4 bases clipped from V and 9 bases from J, the junction kept 8 bases outside the gene matches. The CDR3 length is 15 residues. The CDR3 region has the DNA TGTGCCAGCAGCAGGGGACAGGGGGCGCAACGTGAGCAGTTCTTC. Protein sequence: CASSRGQGAQREQFF.

In this sample, this clonotype turned up many times. The J gene is TRBJ2-7, the V gene TRBV7-8; D call uncertain. The ends were cut back, 5 bases at V and 0 bases at J, with 14 bases in the middle. Germline CDR1 reads SGHVS; CDR2 reads FQNEAQ. The CDR3 has 15 amino acids. CDR3 sequence (DNA): TGTGCCAGCAGCATTAGCAGGTATTCCTCCTACGAGCAGTACGTC. It encodes CASSISRYSSYEQYV.

The J gene is TRBJ2-3, the V gene TRBV6-2 or TRBV6-3, with D possibly being TRBD1 (6 bases). CDR3 length: 18 residues. Per the germline V gene, CDR1 is MNHEY and CDR2 is SVGEGT. V was shortened by 0 bases and J by 4 bases, with 20 bases between the two germline ends. The CDR3 is CASSYSPSRDTTSDTQYF. The CDR3 DNA is TGTGCCAGCAGTTACTCCCCCTCAAGGGACACCACGTCAGATACGCAGTATTTT.

Details on this clonotype: A single base separates this from a much larger clone, so it may be a read error. The chain combines TRBV7-2 with TRBJ1-2, with D possibly matching TRBD1 (5 bases). The germline V gene has CDR1 SGHTA and CDR2 FQGNSA. The CDR3 sequence is 14 residues long. CDR3 residues: CVSSLATAFYGYTF. The CDR3 DNA is TGTGTCAGCAGCTTAGCGACAGCCTTCTATGGCTACACCTTC.